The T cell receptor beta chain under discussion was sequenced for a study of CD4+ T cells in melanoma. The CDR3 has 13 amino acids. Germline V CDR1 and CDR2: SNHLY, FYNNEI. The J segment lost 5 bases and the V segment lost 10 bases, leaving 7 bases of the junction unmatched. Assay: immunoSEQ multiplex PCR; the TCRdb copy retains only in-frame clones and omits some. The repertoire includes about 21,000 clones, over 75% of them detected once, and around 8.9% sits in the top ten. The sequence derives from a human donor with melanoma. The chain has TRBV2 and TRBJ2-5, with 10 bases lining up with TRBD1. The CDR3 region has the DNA TGTGCCATCGACAGGGGGCGAGGTGAGACCCAGTACTTC. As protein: CAIDRGRGETQYF.